Listed here are 16 T cell receptor beta chains from one sample, sequenced in a study of OX40 agonist ivuxolimab in advanced cancers. The data were produced by immunoSEQ multiplex PCR, yet TCRdb's version contains in-frame clones alone and is incomplete. The sample yields fewer than 65,000 clones, about 88% seen once. Sequenced material: CD4+ or CD8+ T cells sorted from blood, taken in a trial of the OX40 agonist ivuxolimab. Receptors were obtained from an adult with an advanced solid tumor such as melanoma, head and neck, liver or kidney cancer.

The chain employs TRBV6-5 and TRBJ2-5, with TRBD2 identical over 7 bases. The germline gives CDR1 MNHEY, CDR2 SVGAGI. This CDR3 contains 15 residues. V shed 2 bases and J 4 bases; nucleotides not matched to a gene: 7. CDR3 nucleotide sequence: TGTGCCAGCAGTTACGCGTCCGGGAGGATAGAGACCCAGTACTTC. Protein: CASSYASGRIETQYF.

The CDR3 reads CASSLRTENTEAFF. CDR3 nucleotides: TGTGCCAGCAGCCTACGGACAGAGAACACTGAAGCTTTCTTT. The genes are TRBV9 and TRBJ1-1, with D possibly TRBD1 on 6 matching bases. The V gene's germline CDR1 is SGDLS and CDR2 YYNGEE. This CDR3 is built from 14 residues. Trimming cost V 4 bases and J 1 base, with 11 bases left between them. Variable domain in full (rest from reference TRBV9 and TRBJ1-1): DSGVTQTPKHLITATGQRVTLRCSPRSGDLSVYWYQQSLDQGLQFLIQYYNGEERAKGNILERFSAQQFPDLHSELNLSSLELGDSALYFCASSLRTENTEAFFGQGTRLTVV.

The chain links TRBV18 to TRBJ1-4, with D tentatively TRBD1 (5 bases). The V and J ends lost 0 bases and 7 bases respectively, with 12 bases between them. CDR1 is KGHSH and CDR2 is LQKENI in the germline V gene. The CDR3 covers 15 residues. DNA for the CDR3: TGTGCCAGCTCACCACCTGGCCTCGGGGGTGAAAAACTGTTTTTT. Amino acid sequence: CASSPPGLGGEKLFF.

The chain combines TRBV5-1 with TRBJ2-3; 9 nucleotides line up with TRBD1. Germline CDR1 is SGHRS and CDR2 is YFSETQ. Trimming took 4 bases from V and 4 from J; bases not matched to a gene: 7. The CDR3 runs to 15 residues. This CDR3 is CASSPGQGIADTQYF. The CDR3 nucleotides are TGCGCCAGCAGCCCCGGACAGGGGATAGCAGATACGCAGTATTTT.

The V gene is TRBV6-5, the J gene TRBJ2-1; D uncertain. The CDR3 length is 15 residues. V shed 0 bases and J shed 0 bases, with 6 bases lying between them. Germline CDR1 reads MNHEY; CDR2 reads SVGAGI. The CDR3 DNA follows: TGTGCCAGCAGTTACTCTTCAAGCTCCTACAATGAGCAGTTCTTC. Its translation: CASSYSSSSYNEQFF.

The chain carries TRBV27 and TRBJ1-6; D ambiguous. This CDR3 is built from 14 residues. CDR1 is MNHEY and CDR2 is SMNVEV in the germline V gene (reference sequence). V lost 5 bases and J lost 4, with 9 bases in between. CDR3: CASSPRPYNSPLHF. In DNA form, the CDR3 reads TGTGCCAGCAGTCCCCGGCCTTATAATTCACCCCTCCACTTT.

This chain connects TRBV19 to TRBJ2-1; D not certain. This CDR3 spans 14 amino acids. V lost 3 bases, J lost 8 bases, and 14 bases lay in between. Per germline, CDR1 LNHDA and CDR2 SQIVND (reference sequence). CDR3 residues: CASSIGNPRDEQFF. CDR3 nucleotide sequence: TGTGCCAGTAGTATTGGGAACCCCCGGGATGAGCAGTTCTTC.

The genes are TRBV6-6 and TRBJ2-5; D may correspond to TRBD1 or TRBD2 (5 bases each). Germline values: CDR1 MNHNY, CDR2 SVGAGI (reference sequence). V lost 2 bases, J lost 4 bases, and 8 bases lay in between. This CDR3 spans 13 amino acids. Here the CDR3 reads CASSYNGGETQYF. DNA for the CDR3: TGTGCCAGCAGTTACAATGGGGGAGAGACCCAGTACTTC.

This clone appeared a few times. The rearrangement uses TRBV5-6 and TRBJ2-7, with D unclear. Germline assignment: CDR1 SGHDT and CDR2 YYEEEE. This CDR3 region has 13 residues. The V gene lost 4 bases and the J gene lost 3 bases, with 11 bases spanning the gap. CDR3 loop: CASSAQKNYEQYF. The CDR3 DNA follows: TGTGCCAGCAGCGCACAAAAGAACTACGAGCAGTACTTC. Based on the CDR3 plus reference TRBV5-6 and TRBJ2-7, the full variable domain is DAGVTQSPTHLIKTRGQQVTLRCSPKSGHDTVSWYQQALGQGPQFIFQYYEEEERQRGNFPDRFSGHQFPNYSSELNVNALLLGDSALYLCASSAQKNYEQYFGPGTRLTVT.

This chain joins TRBV10-3 and TRBJ1-2; tentative D call: TRBD1 (5 bases). The CDR3 is made up of 16 amino acids. With 6 bases removed from V and 3 bases from J, the gap between germline ends came to 20 bases. CDR1 and CDR2 from the germline V gene are ENHRY and SYGVKD. Here the CDR3 DNA reads TGTGCCATCAGCCAAACCTGGGACTCGGAGGACTATGGCTACACCTTC. Its protein product is CAISQTWDSEDYGYTF.

J is TRBJ2-7 and V is TRBV9, with D possibly being TRBD1 (6 bases). Germline loops: CDR1 SGDLS, CDR2 YYNGEE. The V gene lost 4 bases and the J gene lost 0 bases, with 11 bases spanning the gap. This CDR3 is 14 amino acids long. In nucleotides, the CDR3 is TGTGCCAGCAGCCCCGGACAGAGCTCCTACGAGCAGTACTTC. Its protein is CASSPGQSSYEQYF.

The rearrangement links TRBV29-1 to TRBJ2-2; possible D gene TRBD1, 6 bases. The V and J ends lost 4 bases and 2 bases respectively, with 14 bases between them. This CDR3 contains 15 residues. Germline-derived CDR1 and CDR2 are SQVTM and ANQGSEA. The CDR3 region is CSVGPTGHNTGELFF. The CDR3 DNA is TGCAGCGTTGGACCCACAGGGCATAACACCGGGGAGCTGTTTTTT.

This chain links TRBV5-1 with TRBJ2-3; TRBD1 might be the D (6 bases). The ends were cut back, 4 bases at V and 0 bases at J, with 12 bases in the middle. The CDR3 totals 15 residues. Looked up from germline, CDR1 is SGHRS and CDR2 is YFSETQ. This CDR3 reads CASSILTGSTDTQYF. The DNA of the CDR3 is TGCGCCAGCAGCATCTTGACAGGTAGCACAGATACGCAGTATTTT.

The chain has TRBV30 and TRBJ1-5, with 8 bases matching TRBD1. This CDR3 is 16 amino acids long. The ends lost 3 bases at V and 5 bases at J; junction bases unmatched: 12. In germline, CDR1 is GTSNPN, CDR2 SVGIG (reference sequence). The CDR3 protein is CAWSARSRGRDQPQHF. The CDR3 bases are TGTGCCTGGAGCGCCAGGAGCAGGGGGCGCGATCAGCCCCAGCATTTT.

This rearrangement joins TRBV12-5 to TRBJ2-5; TRBD2 aligns across 12 bases. TRBJ2-7 explains the end of the DNA better; the J call may be wrong. The germline V gene has CDR1 LGHNT and CDR2 FRNRAP. The CDR3 consists of 15 residues. The CDR3 sequence is CAWLAGGPRSYEQYF. CDR3 coding DNA: TGTGCCTGGCTAGCGGGAGGGCCACGTTCCTACGAGCAGTACTTC.

This sequence joins TRBV19 and TRBJ1-5; D gene ambiguous. In germline, CDR1 is LNHDA, CDR2 SQIVND (reference sequence). This CDR3 spans 12 amino acids. V lost 2 bases and J 5 bases, leaving 4 bases between the germline ends. The CDR3 bases are TGTGCCAGTAGTATATTGCATCAGCCCCAGCATTTT. Translation: CASSILHQPQHF.